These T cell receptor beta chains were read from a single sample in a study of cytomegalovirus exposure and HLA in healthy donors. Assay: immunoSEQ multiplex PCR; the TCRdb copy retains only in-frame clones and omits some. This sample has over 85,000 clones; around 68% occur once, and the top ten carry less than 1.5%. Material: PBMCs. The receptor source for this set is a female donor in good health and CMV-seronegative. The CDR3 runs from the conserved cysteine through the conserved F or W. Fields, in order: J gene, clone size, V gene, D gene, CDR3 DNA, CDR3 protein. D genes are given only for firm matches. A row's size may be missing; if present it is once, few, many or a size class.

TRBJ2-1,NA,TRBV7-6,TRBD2,TGTGCCAGCAGCTTAGCGCTACCTAGCGGGGCGGTACCTGCGAGCTACAATGAGCAGTTCTTC,CASSLALPSGAVPASYNEQFF
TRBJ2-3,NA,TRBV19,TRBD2,TGTGCCAGTAGTCCTAGCGGCCCCACAGATACGCAGTATTTT,CASSPSGPTDTQYF
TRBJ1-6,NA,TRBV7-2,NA,TGTGCCAGCAGCTTATCGTATGTCTCCTATAATTCACCCCTCCACTTT,CASSLSYVSYNSPLHF
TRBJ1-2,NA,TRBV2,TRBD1,TGTGCCAGCAGTTACGGACAGGCGTATGGCTACACCTTC,CASSYGQAYGYTF
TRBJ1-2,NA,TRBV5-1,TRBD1,TGCGCCAGCAGCGAGACGACAGGGTTCTATGGCTACACCTTC,CASSETTGFYGYTF
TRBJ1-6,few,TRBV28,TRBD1,TGTGCCAGCAGTTCCGGACAGGGATGGAATTCACCCCTCCACTTT,CASSSGQGWNSPLHF
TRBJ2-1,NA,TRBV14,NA,TGTGCCAGCAGCCAAGATATGGCTGGGGCGGACAGTTCAAACTACAATGAGCAGTTCTTC,CASSQDMAGADSSNYNEQFF
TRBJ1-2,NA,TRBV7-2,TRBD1,TGTGCCAGCAGCTTAGGGACAGGCCCGTATGGCTACACCTTC,CASSLGTGPYGYTF
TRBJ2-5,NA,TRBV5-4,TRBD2,TGTGCCAGCAGCCCCTGGGGGACTAGTCTCGGGGGGACCCAGTACTTC,CASSPWGTSLGGTQYF
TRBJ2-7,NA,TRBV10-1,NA,TGCGCCAGCCCGGACAGCTCCTACGAGCAGTACTTC,CASPDSSYEQYF
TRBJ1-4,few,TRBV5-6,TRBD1,TGTGCCAGCAGCTTGGTTGGACAGGGGAATGAAAAACTGTTTTTT,CASSLVGQGNEKLFF
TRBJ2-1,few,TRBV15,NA,TGTGCCACCAACTCGCCGGGGGACAGTATACGTGAGCAGTTCTTC,CATNSPGDSIREQFF
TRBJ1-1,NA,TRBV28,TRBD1,TGTGCCAGCAGTACCAGGGGGATGAACACTGAAGCTTTCTTT,CASSTRGMNTEAFF
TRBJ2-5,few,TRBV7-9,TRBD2,TGTGCCAGCAGCGACAGACTAGCGGGGAAGGGAGAGACCCAGTACTTC,CASSDRLAGKGETQYF
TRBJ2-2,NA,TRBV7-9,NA,TGTGCCAGCAGCCCCCAAGATAGCCCCGGGGAGCTGTTTTTT,CASSPQDSPGELFF
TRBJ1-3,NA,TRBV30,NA,TGTGCCTGGAGTGCGGGAAGATCTGGAAACACCATATATTTT,CAWSAGRSGNTIYF
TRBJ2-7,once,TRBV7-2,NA,TGTGCCAGCAGCCACTCCTACGAGCAGTACTTC,CASSHSYEQYF
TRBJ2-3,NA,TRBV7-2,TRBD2,TGTGCCAGCAGCTCCGGACTAGCGGGGGTTGATACGCAGTATTTT,CASSSGLAGVDTQYF
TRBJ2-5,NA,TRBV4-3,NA,TGCGCCAGCAGCCAAGATTTTTACAGGGAGACCCAGTACTTC,CASSQDFYRETQYF
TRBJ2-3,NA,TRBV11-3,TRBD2,TGTGCCAGCAGCTTAGTGGGGGGGACAGATACGCAGTATTTT,CASSLVGGTDTQYF
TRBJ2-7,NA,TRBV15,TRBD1,TGTGCCACCAGCAGACCAACAGGGGGCAACGAGCAGTACTTC,CATSRPTGGNEQYF
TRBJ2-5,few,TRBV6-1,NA,TGTGCCAGCAGTGAAGGACAGAAAGAGACCCAGTACTTC,CASSEGQKETQYF
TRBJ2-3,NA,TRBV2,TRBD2,TGTGCCAGCAGGGGACGGGGTTTTAGCGGGGGGTACACAGATACGCAGTATTTT,CASRGRGFSGGYTDTQYF
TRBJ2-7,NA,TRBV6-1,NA,TGTGCCAGCAGGAAGAAGGGGGCGGGGACGGACGAGCAGTACTTC,CASRKKGAGTDEQYF
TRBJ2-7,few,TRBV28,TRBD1,TGTGCCAGCAGTCTCACAGGGGGACCTGTGGTTTTCTACGAGCAGTACTTC,CASSLTGGPVVFYEQYF
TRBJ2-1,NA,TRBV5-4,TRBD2,TGTGCCAGCAGCTTCGGGGGGGGCCTGAATGAGCAGTTCTTC,CASSFGGGLNEQFF
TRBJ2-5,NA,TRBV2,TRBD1,TGTGCCAGCACGGACAGGGTGGAGACCCAAGAGACCCAGTACTTC,CASTDRVETQETQYF
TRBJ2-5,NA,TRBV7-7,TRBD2,TGTGCTAGCAGCCCCCGACTAGCGGGAAGGGAGACCCAGTACTTC,CASSPRLAGRETQYF
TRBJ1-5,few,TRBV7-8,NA,TGTGCCAGCAGCTCACCGGGGTATAGGGAGAATCAGCCCCAGCATTTT,CASSSPGYRENQPQHF
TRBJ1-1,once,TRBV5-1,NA,TGCGCCAGCAGCCCTTGGGGGGGCAGGACTGAAGCTTTCTTT,CASSPWGGRTEAFF
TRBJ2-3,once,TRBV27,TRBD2,TGTGCCAGCAGTGGACCGGGACTAGCGGGGACGGATACGCAGTATTTT,CASSGPGLAGTDTQYF